The rows below give T cell receptor beta chains drawn from one sample of a study of shared clonotypes between healthy human individuals. The method was immunoSEQ multiplex PCR; TCRdb's version includes in-frame clones alone and lacks a portion of them. The sample lists about 2 million clones; roughly 95% were seen once. The sample was naive CD8+ T cells sorted from blood. These receptors were obtained from a man aged 18 to 30 in good health. Each CDR3 is given with its conserved first and last residue. A D gene is named only where the DNA matches it firmly. Some rows have no size entry. The others give once, few or many, or a class for an expanded clone.

j_call	clone_size	v_call	d_call	cdr3_aa	cdr3_nt
TRBJ2-7	NA	TRBV20-1	NA	CSANGIAEQYF	TGCAGTGCTAATGGGATCGCCGAGCAGTACTTC
TRBJ1-1	NA	TRBV7-9	NA	CASSLKGPGVRGNTEAFF	TGTGCCAGCAGCTTAAAAGGGCCCGGGGTCAGGGGGAACACTGAAGCTTTCTTT
TRBJ2-7	NA	TRBV5-1	TRBD1	CASSFRTGGLYEQYF	TGCGCCAGCAGCTTTCGAACAGGGGGTCTGTACGAGCAGTACTTC
TRBJ1-2	NA	TRBV27	NA	CASSLDSRYGYTF	TGTGCCAGCAGTTTAGACAGCCGATATGGCTACACCTTC
TRBJ2-1	NA	TRBV13	NA	CASSLIDNEQFF	TGTGCCAGCAGCTTAATCGACAATGAGCAGTTCTTC
TRBJ2-7	NA	TRBV12-5	NA	CASGLVVGLAPYEQYF	TGTGCTAGTGGTTTGGTAGTCGGTCTAGCGCCCTACGAGCAGTACTTC
TRBJ1-5	NA	TRBV6-5	NA	CASSPDWEINQPQHF	TGTGCCAGCAGTCCGGACTGGGAGATCAATCAGCCCCAGCATTTT
TRBJ2-4	NA	TRBV2	NA	CASSEVGVRNIQYF	TGTGCCAGCAGTGAAGTGGGGGTCAGGAACATTCAGTACTTC
TRBJ2-3	once	TRBV27	NA	CASSTLWGEGPDTQYF	TGTGCCAGCAGTACGCTGTGGGGGGAAGGACCAGATACGCAGTATTTT
TRBJ1-4	once	TRBV2	NA	CASSRNKGEATNEKLFF	TGTGCCAGCAGCAGAAACAAGGGGGAGGCAACTAATGAAAAACTGTTTTTT
TRBJ1-4	NA	TRBV4-1	NA	CASSPAISGDEKLFF	TGCGCCAGCAGCCCGGCCATCTCAGGGGATGAAAAACTGTTTTTT
TRBJ2-7	NA	TRBV30	TRBD2	CAWSVSSGSYEQYF	TGTGCCTGGAGTGTATCTAGCGGGAGCTACGAGCAGTACTTC
TRBJ2-7	NA	TRBV5-1	NA	CASSLEPKINTYEQYF	TGCGCCAGCAGCTTGGAGCCCAAGATTAATACATACGAGCAGTACTTC
TRBJ1-5	NA	TRBV6-1	TRBD1	CASNDYRGGNQPQHF	TGTGCCAGCAACGATTACAGGGGTGGCAATCAGCCCCAGCATTTT
TRBJ1-1	NA	TRBV19	NA	CASSMIWGVENTEAFF	TGTGCCAGTAGTATGATTTGGGGAGTCGAGAACACTGAAGCTTTCTTT
TRBJ1-1	NA	TRBV13	NA	CASSAGGDGNTEAFF	TGTGCCAGCAGCGCAGGAGGGGACGGTAACACTGAAGCTTTCTTT
TRBJ2-2	NA	TRBV29-1	NA	CSVEPGDTGELFF	TGCAGCGTTGAACCGGGGGACACCGGGGAGCTGTTTTTT
TRBJ1-3	NA	TRBV9	NA	CASRTGNTIYF	TGTGCCAGCAGGACTGGAAACACCATATATTTT
TRBJ1-2	NA	TRBV16	NA	CASSQSTPKGGYTF	TGTGCCAGCAGCCAATCCACACCCAAGGGGGGCTACACCTTC
TRBJ1-6	once	TRBV7-8	TRBD1	CASSLQGAGSPLHF	TGTGCCAGCAGCTTACAGGGGGCTGGTTCACCCCTCCACTTT
TRBJ1-2	NA	TRBV4-1	TRBD1	CASSQIDRGAYGYTF	TGCGCCAGCAGCCAGATCGACAGGGGCGCCTATGGCTACACCTTC
TRBJ2-3	NA	TRBV6-5	NA	CASSWAGGTDTQYF	TGTGCCAGCAGTTGGGCAGGGGGCACAGATACGCAGTATTTT
TRBJ1-6	NA	TRBV27	NA	CASTLGARGNSPLHF	TGTGCCAGCACCTTAGGGGCTCGGGGGAATTCACCCCTCCACTTT
TRBJ2-1	NA	TRBV19	TRBD2	CASSIEWRGGYNEQFF	TGTGCCAGTAGTATAGAGTGGCGGGGGGGTTACAATGAGCAGTTCTTC
TRBJ1-1	NA	TRBV23-1	NA	CASSSVRQLQRGYTEAFF	TGCGCCAGCAGTTCAGTACGGCAGCTTCAAAGGGGGTACACTGAAGCTTTCTTT
TRBJ2-7	NA	TRBV5-1	TRBD1	CASSSDRTGISYEQYF	TGCGCCAGCAGCTCGGATAGGACAGGGATTTCCTACGAGCAGTACTTC
TRBJ2-1	NA	TRBV7-3	TRBD1	CASSFGTGYNEQFF	TGTGCCAGCAGCTTTGGGACAGGGTACAATGAGCAGTTCTTC
TRBJ2-7	once	TRBV13	TRBD1	CASSLGTGTNEQYF	TGTGCCAGCAGCTTAGGGACAGGGACAAACGAGCAGTACTTC
TRBJ2-7	NA	TRBV30	NA	CAWNSGGEQYF	TGTGCCTGGAATTCAGGGGGGGAGCAGTACTTC
TRBJ2-1	NA	TRBV6-5	TRBD2	CASSPLAGGDNEQFF	TGTGCCAGCAGTCCCCTAGCGGGAGGGGACAATGAGCAGTTCTTC
TRBJ2-7	once	TRBV28	NA	CASSPLGGAYEQYF	TGTGCCAGCAGCCCTCTAGGGGGTGCCTACGAGCAGTACTTC
TRBJ1-6	few	TRBV5-1	TRBD1	CASQQGVSHSPLHF	TGCGCCAGCCAACAGGGGGTTTCGCATTCACCCCTCCACTTT
TRBJ2-1	NA	TRBV5-6	NA	CASSVGVLEQFF	TGTGCCAGCAGCGTGGGTGTTCTTGAGCAGTTCTTC
TRBJ2-3	NA	TRBV5-3	NA	CARSLREARDTDTQYF	TGTGCCAGAAGCTTGAGGGAGGCCCGAGACACAGATACGCAGTATTTT
TRBJ1-1	NA	TRBV7-9	NA	CASTPGDFVAFF	TGTGCCAGCACCCCCGGAGACTTTGTGGCTTTCTTT
TRBJ1-2	NA	TRBV30	NA	CAWSQGEGANYGYTF	TGTGCCTGGTCACAAGGAGAGGGGGCTAACTATGGCTACACCTTC
TRBJ2-1	NA	TRBV9	NA	CASSEGPYNEQFF	TGTGCCAGCAGCGAGGGCCCTTACAATGAGCAGTTCTTC
TRBJ2-3	NA	TRBV19	NA	CASKHRDTSTDTQYF	TGTGCCAGTAAACACCGGGACACAAGCACAGATACGCAGTATTTT
TRBJ1-1	once	TRBV5-5	NA	CASSLGRGSTEAFF	TGTGCCAGCAGCTTGGGAAGGGGCAGCACTGAAGCTTTCTTT
TRBJ2-7	NA	TRBV5-4	NA	CASSEESEQYF	TGTGCCAGCAGCGAGGAAAGCGAGCAGTACTTC
TRBJ2-2	NA	TRBV5-6	NA	CASSQTDTGELFF	TGTGCCAGCAGCCAGACGGATACCGGGGAGCTGTTTTTT
TRBJ1-1	NA	TRBV7-2	NA	CASSSSTRGNTEAFF	TGTGCCAGCAGCTCCTCTACCAGGGGGAACACTGAAGCTTTCTTT
TRBJ2-1	NA	TRBV7-2	NA	CASSLRDWSRDEQFF	TGTGCCAGCAGCCTCCGGGACTGGAGCCGGGATGAGCAGTTCTTC
TRBJ2-7	once	TRBV5-8	NA	CASSLYSYEQYF	TGTGCCAGCAGCTTGTACAGCTACGAGCAGTACTTC
TRBJ2-4	NA	TRBV7-2	NA	CASSLGPRDIQYF	TGTGCCAGCAGCTTAGGGCCACGGGACATTCAGTACTTC
TRBJ2-7	NA	TRBV11-2	TRBD1	CASSLDPGTGYEQYF	TGTGCCAGCAGCTTAGATCCCGGGACAGGCTACGAGCAGTACTTC
TRBJ2-2	few	TRBV5-1	NA	CASSPENTGELFF	TGCGCCAGCAGCCCTGAGAACACCGGGGAGCTGTTTTTT
TRBJ1-5	NA	TRBV5-3	TRBD1	CARNLPGQHTSNQPQHF	TGTGCCAGAAACCTCCCGGGACAGCATACAAGCAATCAGCCCCAGCATTTT
TRBJ1-1	once	TRBV6-5	TRBD1	CASSYSTGGRITEAFF	TGTGCCAGCAGTTACTCTACAGGGGGCCGTATCACTGAAGCTTTCTTT
TRBJ1-6	NA	TRBV5-4	NA	CASSLDGRQHSPLHF	TGTGCCAGCAGCTTGGACGGACGCCAGCATTCACCCCTCCACTTT
TRBJ2-3	few	TRBV9	NA	CASSDSTDTQYF	TGTGCCAGCAGCGACAGCACAGATACGCAGTATTTT
TRBJ2-3	NA	TRBV5-1	NA	CASSPNGGDFLTDTQYF	TGCGCCAGCAGCCCAAATGGCGGGGATTTTCTTACAGATACGCAGTATTTT
TRBJ2-1	NA	TRBV29-1	TRBD2	CSVPPPAGDYNEQFF	TGCAGCGTCCCACCCCCAGCGGGAGACTACAATGAGCAGTTCTTC
TRBJ2-3	NA	TRBV9	TRBD2	CASSRGLAATDTQYF	TGTGCCAGCAGCAGGGGACTAGCGGCTACAGATACGCAGTATTTT
TRBJ2-7	once	TRBV27	NA	CASRVVGREAYGEQYF	TGTGCCAGCAGGGTTGTTGGAAGGGAGGCTTACGGCGAGCAGTACTTC
TRBJ2-1	NA	TRBV4-1	NA	CASSQGGVWGLNNEQFF	TGCGCCAGCAGCCAAGGAGGTGTTTGGGGTCTAAACAATGAGCAGTTCTTC
TRBJ1-2	once	TRBV5-4	NA	CASSSWTTTNYGYTF	TGTGCCAGCAGCTCATGGACAACAACTAACTATGGCTACACCTTC
TRBJ1-1	once	TRBV2	TRBD1	CASSSQGGTEAFF	TGTGCCAGCTCATCGCAGGGGGGCACTGAAGCTTTCTTT
TRBJ2-7	NA	TRBV27	NA	CASSFGYEQYF	TGTGCCAGCAGTTTCGGATACGAGCAGTACTTC